This T cell receptor (beta chain) is from a study of blood T cell repertoires in COVID-19. About the research overall: Both acute and convalescent COVID-19 samples were obtained from the United States, Italy and Spain.

Seattle cases were enrolled at active infection and followed longitudinally. The CDR3 sequence is 13 residues long. Germline V gene sequence: CDR1 SGHDT, CDR2 YYEEEE. Trimming left V 1 base short and J 4 bases short, with 6 bases between. The authors' processing: Counts of nucleated cells, estimated from reference gene primer amplification, were obtained. Profiling relied on immunoSEQ multiplex PCR, and the TCRdb table lists in-frame clones only, not all of them. V, J and clone size are taken as reported in that table, and D and trimming were inferred from the DNA itself. The sample records roughly 57,000 clones, 80% being singletons.

Sequenced sample: peripheral blood. This chain uses TRBV5-6 with TRBJ1-5, with unresolved D. This receptor was identified in a man younger than 45 with COVID-19, enrolled during active disease. The CDR3 DNA is TGTGCCAGCAGCTTGTGGCAGAATCAGCCCCAGCATTTT. This encodes CASSLWQNQPQHF. The full variable domain, its missing parts supplied by reference TRBV5-6 and TRBJ1-5, is DAGVTQSPTHLIKTRGQQVTLRCSPKSGHDTVSWYQQALGQGPQFIFQYYEEEERQRGNFPDRFSGHQFPNYSSELNVNALLLGDSALYLCASSLWQNQPQHFGDGTRLSIL.